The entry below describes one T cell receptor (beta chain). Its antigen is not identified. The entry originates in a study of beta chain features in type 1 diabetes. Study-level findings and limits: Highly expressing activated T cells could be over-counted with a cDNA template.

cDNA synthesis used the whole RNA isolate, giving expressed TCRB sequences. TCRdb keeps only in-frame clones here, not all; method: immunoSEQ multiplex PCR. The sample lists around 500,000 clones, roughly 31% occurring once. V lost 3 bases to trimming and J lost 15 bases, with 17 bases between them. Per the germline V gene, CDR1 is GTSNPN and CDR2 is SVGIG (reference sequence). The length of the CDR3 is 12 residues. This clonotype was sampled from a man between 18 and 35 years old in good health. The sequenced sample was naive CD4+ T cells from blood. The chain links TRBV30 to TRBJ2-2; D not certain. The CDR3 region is CAWSDLGRLVFF. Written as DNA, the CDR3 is TGTGCCTGGAGCGATTTGGGCCGTCTGGTGTTTTTT.